The rows below give T cell receptor beta chains drawn from one sample of a study of PD-1 blockade in classical Hodgkin lymphoma. Clones were read by immunoSEQ multiplex PCR, and TCRdb kept only the in-frame ones, dropping some. Of about 20,000 clones in the sample, 80% to 90% were seen once. Sequencing was carried out using CD4+ T cells from blood. The receptors originated from a human donor with classical Hodgkin lymphoma. Both conserved end residues are trimmed from each CDR3. Fields, in order: V gene, J gene, CDR3 protein.

v_call: TRBV11-1; j_call: TRBJ2-7; cdr3_aa: ASSLEWGQPYEQY
v_call: TRBV9; j_call: TRBJ1-1; cdr3_aa: ASSVEPGGRGNTEAF
v_call: TRBV10-2; j_call: TRBJ1-1; cdr3_aa: ASSRANTEAF
v_call: TRBV11-2; j_call: TRBJ2-1; cdr3_aa: ASSLLQGPGEQF
v_call: TRBV20-1; j_call: TRBJ1-2; cdr3_aa: SARDHRGIA
v_call: TRBV19; j_call: TRBJ1-6; cdr3_aa: ASSKTGSGSPLH
v_call: TRBV19; j_call: TRBJ2-2; cdr3_aa: ASSIGGWTAGELF
v_call: TRBV28; j_call: TRBJ2-7; cdr3_aa: ASRDVAGAYYEQY
v_call: TRBV7-6; j_call: TRBJ2-4; cdr3_aa: ASSSVGVGAKNIQY
v_call: TRBV11-2; j_call: TRBJ1-2; cdr3_aa: ASSLGGWSGLGYGYT
v_call: TRBV9; j_call: TRBJ2-5; cdr3_aa: ASSVGSRGGQETQY
v_call: TRBV9; j_call: TRBJ2-1; cdr3_aa: ASSVLAGGLSYNEQF